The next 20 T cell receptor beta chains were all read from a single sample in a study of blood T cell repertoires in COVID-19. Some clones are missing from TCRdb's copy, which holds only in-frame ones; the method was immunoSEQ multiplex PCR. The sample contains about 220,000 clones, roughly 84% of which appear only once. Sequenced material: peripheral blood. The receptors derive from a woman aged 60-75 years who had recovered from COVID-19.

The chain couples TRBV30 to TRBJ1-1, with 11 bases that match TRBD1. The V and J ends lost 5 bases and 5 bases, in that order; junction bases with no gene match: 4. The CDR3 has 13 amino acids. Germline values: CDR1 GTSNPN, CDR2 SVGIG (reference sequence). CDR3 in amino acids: CAWGQGAWTEAFF. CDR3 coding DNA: TGTGCCTGGGGACAGGGGGCGTGGACTGAAGCTTTCTTT.

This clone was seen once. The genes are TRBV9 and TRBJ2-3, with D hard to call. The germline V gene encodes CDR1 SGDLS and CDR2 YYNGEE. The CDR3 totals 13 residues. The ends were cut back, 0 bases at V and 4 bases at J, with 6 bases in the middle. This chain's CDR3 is CASSVVTADTQYF. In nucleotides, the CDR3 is TGTGCCAGCAGCGTAGTTACTGCAGATACGCAGTATTTT.

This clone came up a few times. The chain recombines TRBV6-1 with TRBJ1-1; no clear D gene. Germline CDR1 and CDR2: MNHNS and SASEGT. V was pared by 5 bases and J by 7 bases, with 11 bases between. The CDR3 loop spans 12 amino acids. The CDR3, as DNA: TGTGCCAGCAGTTATAGCAGTAATGAAGCTTTCTTT. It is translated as CASSYSSNEAFF.

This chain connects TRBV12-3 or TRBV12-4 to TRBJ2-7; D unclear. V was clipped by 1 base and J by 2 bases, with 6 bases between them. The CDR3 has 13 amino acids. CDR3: CASSLGPTYEQYF. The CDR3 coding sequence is TGTGCCAGCAGTTTAGGGCCGACCTACGAGCAGTACTTC.

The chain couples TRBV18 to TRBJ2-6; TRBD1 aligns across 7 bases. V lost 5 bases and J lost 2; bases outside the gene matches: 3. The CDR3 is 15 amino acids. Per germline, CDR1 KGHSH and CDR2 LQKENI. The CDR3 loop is CASSSDRAGANVLTF. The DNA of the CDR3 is TGTGCCAGCTCATCAGACAGGGCTGGGGCCAACGTCCTGACTTTC.

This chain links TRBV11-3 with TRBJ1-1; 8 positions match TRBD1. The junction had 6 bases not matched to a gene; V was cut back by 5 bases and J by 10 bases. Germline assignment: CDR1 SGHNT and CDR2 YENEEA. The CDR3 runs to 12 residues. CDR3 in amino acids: CASSRDRGSAFF. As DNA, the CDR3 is TGTGCCAGCAGCCGAGACAGGGGTTCAGCTTTCTTT.

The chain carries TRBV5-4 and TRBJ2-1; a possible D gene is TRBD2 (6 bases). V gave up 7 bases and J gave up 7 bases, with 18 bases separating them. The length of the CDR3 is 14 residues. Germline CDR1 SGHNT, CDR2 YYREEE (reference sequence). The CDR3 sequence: CASGRAGTGNEQFF. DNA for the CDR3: TGTGCCAGCGGCCGCGCGGGGACCGGGAATGAGCAGTTCTTC.

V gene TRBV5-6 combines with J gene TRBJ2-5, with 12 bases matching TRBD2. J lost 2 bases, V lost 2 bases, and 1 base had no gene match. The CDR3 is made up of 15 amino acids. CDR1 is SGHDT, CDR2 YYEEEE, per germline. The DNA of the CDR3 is TGTGCCAGCAGCTTCGGACTAGCGGGGCAAGAGACCCAGTACTTC. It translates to CASSFGLAGQETQYF.

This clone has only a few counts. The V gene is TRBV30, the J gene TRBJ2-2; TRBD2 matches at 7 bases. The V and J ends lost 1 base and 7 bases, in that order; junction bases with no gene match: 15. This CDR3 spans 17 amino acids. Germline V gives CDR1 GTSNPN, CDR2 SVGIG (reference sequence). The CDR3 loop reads CAWSDGKRGPPGGELFF. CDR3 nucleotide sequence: TGTGCCTGGAGTGACGGCAAGCGGGGCCCTCCGGGCGGGGAGCTGTTTTTT.

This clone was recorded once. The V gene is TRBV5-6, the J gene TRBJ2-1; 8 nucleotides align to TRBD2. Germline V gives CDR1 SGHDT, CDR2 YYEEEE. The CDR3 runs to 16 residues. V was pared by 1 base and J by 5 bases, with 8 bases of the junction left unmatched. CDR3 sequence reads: CASSLRGGGIHNEQFF. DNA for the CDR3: TGTGCCAGCAGCTTGCGGGGCGGGGGGATCCACAATGAGCAGTTCTTC.

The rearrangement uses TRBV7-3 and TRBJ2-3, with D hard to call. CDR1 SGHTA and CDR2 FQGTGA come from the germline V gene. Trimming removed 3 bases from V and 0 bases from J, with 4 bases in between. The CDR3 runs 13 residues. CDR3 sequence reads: CASSFLSTDTQYF. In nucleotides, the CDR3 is TGTGCCAGCAGCTTCTTAAGCACAGATACGCAGTATTTT. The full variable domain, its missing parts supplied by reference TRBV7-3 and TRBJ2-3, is GAGVSQTPSNKVTEKGKYVELRCDPISGHTALYWYRQSLGQGPEFLIYFQGTGAADDSGLPNDRFFAVRPEGSVSTLKIQRTERGDSAVYLCASSFLSTDTQYFGPGTRLTVL.

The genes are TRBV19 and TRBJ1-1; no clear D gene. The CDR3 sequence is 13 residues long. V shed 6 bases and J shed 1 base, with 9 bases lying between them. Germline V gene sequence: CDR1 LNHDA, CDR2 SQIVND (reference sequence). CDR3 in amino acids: CASRIQSNTEAFF. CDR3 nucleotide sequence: TGTGCCAGTAGGATACAGTCGAACACTGAAGCTTTCTTT.

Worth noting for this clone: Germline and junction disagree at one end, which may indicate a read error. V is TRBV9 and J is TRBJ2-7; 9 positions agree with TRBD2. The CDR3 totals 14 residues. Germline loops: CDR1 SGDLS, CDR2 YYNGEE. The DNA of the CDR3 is TGTGCCAGCAGCGTAGATGCGGGGGGGTACGTGCAGTACTTC. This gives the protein CASSVDAGGYVQYF.

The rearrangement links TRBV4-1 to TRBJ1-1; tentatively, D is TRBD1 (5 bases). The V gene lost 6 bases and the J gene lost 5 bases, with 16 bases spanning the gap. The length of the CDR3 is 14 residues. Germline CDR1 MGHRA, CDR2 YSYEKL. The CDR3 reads CASREGVRVTEAFF. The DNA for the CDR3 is TGCGCCAGCAGGGAGGGCGTCAGGGTGACTGAAGCTTTCTTT.

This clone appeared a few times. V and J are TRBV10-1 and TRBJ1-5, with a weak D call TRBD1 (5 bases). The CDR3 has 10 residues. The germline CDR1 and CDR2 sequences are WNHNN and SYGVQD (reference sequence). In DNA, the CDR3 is TGCGAGGGGCCGCCACAGCCCCAGCATTTT. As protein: CEGPPQPQHF.

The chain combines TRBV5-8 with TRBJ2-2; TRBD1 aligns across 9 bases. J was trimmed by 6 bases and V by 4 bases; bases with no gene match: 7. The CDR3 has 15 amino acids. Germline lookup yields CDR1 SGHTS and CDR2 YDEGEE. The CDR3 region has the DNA TGTGCCAGCAGCCGGGGGGACAGGGTTCCCGGGGAGCTGTTTTTT. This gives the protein CASSRGDRVPGELFF.

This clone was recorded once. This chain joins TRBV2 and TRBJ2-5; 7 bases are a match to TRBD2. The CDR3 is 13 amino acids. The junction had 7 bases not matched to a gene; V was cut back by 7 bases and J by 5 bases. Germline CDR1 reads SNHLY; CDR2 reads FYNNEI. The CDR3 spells CASNDGLGETQYF. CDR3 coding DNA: TGTGCCAGCAACGACGGACTAGGGGAGACCCAGTACTTC.

CDR3 protein: CASSARGGSHEQFF. CDR3 in DNA: TGTGCCAGCAGCGCGCGGGGGGGCTCGCATGAGCAGTTCTTC. The chain is built from TRBV9 and TRBJ2-1; 9 nucleotides agree with TRBD2. The trim removed 3 bases at V and 8 bases at J, leaving 6 bases unmatched. Germline V gene lookup returns CDR1 SGDLS and CDR2 YYNGEE. The CDR3 is 14 residues long.

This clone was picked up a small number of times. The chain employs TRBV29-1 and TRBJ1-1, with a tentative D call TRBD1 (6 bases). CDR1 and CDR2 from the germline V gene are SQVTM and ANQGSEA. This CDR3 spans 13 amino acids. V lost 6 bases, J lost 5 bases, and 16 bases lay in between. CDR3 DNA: TGCAGCGTCACGGGACATGCCGAAACTGAAGCTTTCTTT. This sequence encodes CSVTGHAETEAFF.

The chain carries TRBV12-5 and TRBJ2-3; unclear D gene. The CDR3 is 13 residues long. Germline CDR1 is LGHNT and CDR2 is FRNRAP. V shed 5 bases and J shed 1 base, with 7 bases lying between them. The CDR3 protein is CASGLSGTDTQYF. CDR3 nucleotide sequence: TGTGCTAGTGGTCTGAGTGGCACAGATACGCAGTATTTT.